The 7 T cell receptor beta chains listed next were all sequenced from one sample in a study of human T cells and chemical hapten exposure (dated by TCRdb to about 2021). The library was made by RACE. TCRdb names NextSeq 500 as the instrument used. The public reads were quality trimmed at Q25 with fastp and then assembled into clones with MiXCR by TCRdb, keeping productive beta chains. Rows merge per CDR3 protein into single entries with the most common DNA and genes. The sample profile shows 300,000 to 450,000 distinct CDR3 sequences; roughly 5.3% of them were found once. 2.5% to 3% of the sample is held by the ten biggest clonotypes. Reading the label with the study, this specimen's time point is: pre-sensitization, week 0. The sample's treatment or condition label is to be understood as: therapeutic diphenylcyclopropenone sensitization with weekly scalp DPC. Source: whole blood, taken in connection with sensitization to the hapten diphenylcyclopropenone (DPC). The receptors come from a woman aged 50 to 60 with alopecia areata. Some clones in this sample may be carry-over from other donors' samples.

This clonotype has ten or more counts. The rearrangement links TRBV29-1 to TRBJ2-7, with TRBD1 identical over 7 bases. Germline CDR1 reads SQVTM; CDR2 reads ANQGSEA. The ends lost 4 bases at V and 4 bases at J; junction bases unmatched: 16. The CDR3 is made up of 16 amino acids. The CDR3 sequence: CSVGGTAPDLMYEQYF. CDR3 sequence (DNA): TGCAGCGTTGGGGGGACAGCACCCGATCTTATGTACGAGCAGTACTTC.

This clonotype was detected ten times or more. The chain uses TRBV6-5 and TRBJ1-6; no reliable D call. The CDR3 is made up of 17 amino acids. Per germline, CDR1 MNHEY and CDR2 SVGAGI. V lost 5 bases and J lost 0, with 14 bases in between. The CDR3 loop is CASSRRTGSSYNSPLHF. CDR3 bases: TGTGCCAGCAGTCGACGGACGGGGAGCTCCTATAATTCACCCCTCCACTTT.

This clonotype was seen more than once but under ten times. Relative to the germline gene, one junction end is altered; a read error may explain this. V gene TRBV7-9 combines with J gene TRBJ1-1; the D gene is possibly TRBD1 (5 bases). The CDR3 sequence is 15 residues long. CDR1 and CDR2 from the germline V gene are SEHNR and FQNEAQ (reference sequence). CDR3 nucleotides: TGTGCCAGCAGCTTAGCTGGGGGGGTGAAGACTGAAGCTTTCTTT. Amino acid sequence: CASSLAGGVKTEAFF.

This clonotype has ten or more counts. The rearrangement uses TRBV13 and TRBJ1-1, with D tentatively TRBD1 (5 bases). The V end was cut by 5 bases, the J end by 2 bases, with 9 bases between. CDR1 PRHDT and CDR2 FYEKMQ come from the germline V gene (reference sequence). The length of the CDR3 is 13 residues. The CDR3 nucleotides are TGTGCCAGCAGCAAGACAGTTAACACTGAAGCTTTCTTT. Its translation is CASSKTVNTEAFF. The whole variable domain, remainder taken from reference TRBV13 and TRBJ1-1, is AAGVIQSPRHLIKEKRETATLKCYPIPRHDTVYWYQQGPGQDPQFLISFYEKMQSDKGSIPDRFSAQQFSDYHSELNMSSLELGDSALYFCASSKTVNTEAFFGQGTRLTVV.

J is TRBJ1-2 and V is TRBV29-1, with D hard to call. Deletions cut 5 bases from V and 3 bases from J, with 7 bases between. CDR3 length equals 11 residues. Germline values: CDR1 SQVTM, CDR2 ANQGSEA. The CDR3 DNA follows: TGCAGCGTTCATCATGACTATGGCTACACCTTC. It encodes CSVHHDYGYTF.

This clonotype has ten or more counts. The chain has TRBV2 and TRBJ1-1, with D perhaps TRBD1 (5 bases). The germline V gene has CDR1 SNHLY and CDR2 FYNNEI. Deletions cut 0 bases from V and 3 bases from J, with 17 bases between. There are 17 residues in the CDR3. The CDR3 DNA follows: TGTGCCAGCAGTGAAGCTAGGTGGGGCGCCGGGGACACTGAAGCTTTCTTT. Protein: CASSEARWGAGDTEAFF. The full variable domain, with the rest looked up from reference TRBV2 and TRBJ1-1, is EPEVTQTPSHQVTQMGQEVILRCVPISNHLYFYWYRQILGQKVEFLVSFYNNEISEKSEIFDDQFSVERPDGSNFTLKIRSTKLEDSAMYFCASSEARWGAGDTEAFFGQGTRLTVV.

The chain links TRBV27 to TRBJ1-1; 9 positions agree with TRBD1. Trimming removed 7 bases from V and 2 bases from J; junction bases left unmatched: 8. Germline CDR1 MNHEY, CDR2 SMNVEV (reference sequence). The CDR3 is 15 amino acids. DNA for the CDR3: TGTGCCAGCAAATTTCGGGGACAGGGCAACACTGAAGCTTTCTTT. Protein product: CASKFRGQGNTEAFF.